This record concerns one TCR beta chain sequence. Its specificity is not known. The sample's time point: patch test 3, about 24 weeks after DPC sensitization. Treatment: therapeutic diphenylcyclopropenone sensitization with weekly scalp DPC. MiXCR, run by TCRdb on the RACE reads, gives a single entry per CDR3 protein. Counted here are tens of thousands of distinct CDR3 sequences, over 8.5% occurring once; the ten biggest clones make up roughly 1.5%. This specimen belongs to a study of human T cells and chemical hapten exposure. Study-level points and caveats: Each of the donors had alopecia, so their immune responses may not resemble those of healthy people.

Source: whole blood, taken in connection with sensitization to the hapten diphenylcyclopropenone (DPC). The sequence derives from a woman aged 45-59 years with alopecia areata. Some clones in this sample may be carry-over from other donors' samples.

The CDR3 region has the DNA TGCAGTGCTGTGGTCGGGAGTAACTACAATGAGCAGTTCTTC. Translated, it gives CSAVVGSNYNEQFF. The rearrangement joins TRBV20-1 to TRBJ2-1; TRBD2 might be the D (6 bases). The germline CDR1 and CDR2 sequences are DFQATT and SNEGSKA (reference sequence). Trimming stripped 5 bases from V and 3 bases from J, with 14 bases between. CDR3 length equals 14 residues.